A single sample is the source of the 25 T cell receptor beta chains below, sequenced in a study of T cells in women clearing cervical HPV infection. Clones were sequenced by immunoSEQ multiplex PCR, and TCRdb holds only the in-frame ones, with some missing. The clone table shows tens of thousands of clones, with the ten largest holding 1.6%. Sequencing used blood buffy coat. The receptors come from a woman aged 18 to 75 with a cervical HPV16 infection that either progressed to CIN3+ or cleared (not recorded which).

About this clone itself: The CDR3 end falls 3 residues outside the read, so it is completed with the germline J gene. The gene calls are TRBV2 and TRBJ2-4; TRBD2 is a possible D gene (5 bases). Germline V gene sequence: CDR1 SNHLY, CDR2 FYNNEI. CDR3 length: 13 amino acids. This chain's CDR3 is CASSEQPRGGQYF. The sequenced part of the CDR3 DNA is TGTGCCAGCAGTGAACAGCCCCGGGGTGGT.

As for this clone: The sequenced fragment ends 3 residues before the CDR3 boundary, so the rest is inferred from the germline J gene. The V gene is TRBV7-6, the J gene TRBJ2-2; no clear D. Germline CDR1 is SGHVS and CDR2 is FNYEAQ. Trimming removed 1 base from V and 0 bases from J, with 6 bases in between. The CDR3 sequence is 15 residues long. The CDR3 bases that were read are TGTGCCAGCAGCTTAGGTTTCTCGAACACCGGGGAG. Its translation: CASSLGFSNTGE. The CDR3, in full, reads CASSLGFSNTGELFF.

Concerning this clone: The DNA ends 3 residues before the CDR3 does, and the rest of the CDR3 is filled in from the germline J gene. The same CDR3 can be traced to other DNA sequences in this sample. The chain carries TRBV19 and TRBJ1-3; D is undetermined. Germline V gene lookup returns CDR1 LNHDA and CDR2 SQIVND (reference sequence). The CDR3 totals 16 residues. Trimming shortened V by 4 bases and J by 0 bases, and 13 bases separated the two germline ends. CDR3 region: CASSTLGRDSGNTIYF. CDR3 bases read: TGTGCCAGTAGTACCCTTGGCAGAGACTCTGGAAACACC.

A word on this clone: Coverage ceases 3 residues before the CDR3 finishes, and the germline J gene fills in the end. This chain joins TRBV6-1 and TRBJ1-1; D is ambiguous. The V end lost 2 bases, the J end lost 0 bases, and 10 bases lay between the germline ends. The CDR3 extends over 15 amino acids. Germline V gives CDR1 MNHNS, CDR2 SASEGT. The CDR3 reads CASSELSSLNTEAFF. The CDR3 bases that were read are TGTGCCAGCAGTGAACTCTCCAGTCTGAACACTGAA.

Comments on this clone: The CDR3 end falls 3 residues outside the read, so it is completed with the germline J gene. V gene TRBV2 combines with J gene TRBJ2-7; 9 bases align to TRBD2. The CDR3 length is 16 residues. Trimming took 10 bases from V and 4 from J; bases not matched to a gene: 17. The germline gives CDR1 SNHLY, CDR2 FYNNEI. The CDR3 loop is CATSGGPASGAYEQYF. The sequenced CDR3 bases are TGTGCCACCTCCGGAGGCCCGGCTAGCGGGGCTTACGAG.

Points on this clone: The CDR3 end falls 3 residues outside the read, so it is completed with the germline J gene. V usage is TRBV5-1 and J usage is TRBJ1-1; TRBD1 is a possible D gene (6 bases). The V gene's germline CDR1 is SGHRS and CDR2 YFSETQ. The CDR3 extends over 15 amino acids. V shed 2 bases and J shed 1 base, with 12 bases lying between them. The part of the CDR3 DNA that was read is TGCGCCAGCAGCTTAAGGGGGGGATCGAACACTGAA. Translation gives CASSLRGGSNTE. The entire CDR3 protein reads CASSLRGGSNTEAFF.

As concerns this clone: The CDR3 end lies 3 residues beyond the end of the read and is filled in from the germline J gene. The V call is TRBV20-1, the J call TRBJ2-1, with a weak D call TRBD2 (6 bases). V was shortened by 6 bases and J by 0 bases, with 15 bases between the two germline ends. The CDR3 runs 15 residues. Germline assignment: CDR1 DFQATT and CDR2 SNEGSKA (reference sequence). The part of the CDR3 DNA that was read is TGCAGTGCCCCAAGGAGCGGGCCCTCCTACAATGAG. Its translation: CSAPRSGPSYNE. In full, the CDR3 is CSAPRSGPSYNEQFF.

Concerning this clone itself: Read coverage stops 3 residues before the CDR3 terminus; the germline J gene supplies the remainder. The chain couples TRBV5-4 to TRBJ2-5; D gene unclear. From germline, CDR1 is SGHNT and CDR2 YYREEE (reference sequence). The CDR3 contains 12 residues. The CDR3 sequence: CASSFSTDTQYF. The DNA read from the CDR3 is TGTGCCAGCAGCTTCTCCACAGATACC.

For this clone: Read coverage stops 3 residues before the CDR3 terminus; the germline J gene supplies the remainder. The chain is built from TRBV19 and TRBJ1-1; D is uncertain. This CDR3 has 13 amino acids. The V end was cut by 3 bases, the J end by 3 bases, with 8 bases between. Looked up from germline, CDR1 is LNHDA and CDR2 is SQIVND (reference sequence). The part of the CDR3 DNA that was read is TGTGCCAGTAGTATCGGCGGCTACACTGAA. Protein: CASSIGGYTE. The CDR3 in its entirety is CASSIGGYTEAFF.

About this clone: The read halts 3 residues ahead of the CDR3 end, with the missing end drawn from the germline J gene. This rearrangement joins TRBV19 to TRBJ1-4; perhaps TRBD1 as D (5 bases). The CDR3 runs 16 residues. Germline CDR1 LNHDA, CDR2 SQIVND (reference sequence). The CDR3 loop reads CASSIWAGSGANVLFF. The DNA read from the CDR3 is TGTGCCAGTAGTATTTGGGCCGGCTCTGGGGCCAACGTA.

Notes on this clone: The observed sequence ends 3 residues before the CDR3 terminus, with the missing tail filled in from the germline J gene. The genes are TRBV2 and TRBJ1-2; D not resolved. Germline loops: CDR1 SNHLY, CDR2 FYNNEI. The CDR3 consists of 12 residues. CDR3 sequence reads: CASSPRGFSYTF. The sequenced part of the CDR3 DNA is TGTGCCAGCTCCCCGAGAGGGTTCAGC.

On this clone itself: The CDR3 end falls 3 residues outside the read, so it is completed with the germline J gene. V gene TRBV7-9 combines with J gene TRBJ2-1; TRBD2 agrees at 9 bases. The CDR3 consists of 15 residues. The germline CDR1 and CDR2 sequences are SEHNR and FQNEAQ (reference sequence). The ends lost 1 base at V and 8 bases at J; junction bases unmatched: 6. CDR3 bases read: TGTGCCAGCAGCTTAGGGGCGGGGGGGAAGGATGAG. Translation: CASSLGAGGKDE. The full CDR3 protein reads CASSLGAGGKDEQFF.

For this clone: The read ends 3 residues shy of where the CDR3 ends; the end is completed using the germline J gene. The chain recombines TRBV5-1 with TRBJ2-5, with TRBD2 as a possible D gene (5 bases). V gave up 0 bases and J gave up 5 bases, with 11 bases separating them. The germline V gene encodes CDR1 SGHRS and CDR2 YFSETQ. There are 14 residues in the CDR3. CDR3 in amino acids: CASSLAAGRETQYF. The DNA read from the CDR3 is TGCGCCAGCAGCTTGGCGGCGGGCAGGGAGACC.

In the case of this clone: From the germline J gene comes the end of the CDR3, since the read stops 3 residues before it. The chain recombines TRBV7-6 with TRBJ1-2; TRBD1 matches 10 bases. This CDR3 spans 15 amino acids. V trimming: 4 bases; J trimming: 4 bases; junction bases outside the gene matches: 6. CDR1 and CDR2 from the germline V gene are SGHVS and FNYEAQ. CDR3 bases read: TGTGCCAGCAGCTCCGGACAGGGGGGCTTCTATGGC. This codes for CASSSGQGGFYG. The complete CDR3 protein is CASSSGQGGFYGYTF.

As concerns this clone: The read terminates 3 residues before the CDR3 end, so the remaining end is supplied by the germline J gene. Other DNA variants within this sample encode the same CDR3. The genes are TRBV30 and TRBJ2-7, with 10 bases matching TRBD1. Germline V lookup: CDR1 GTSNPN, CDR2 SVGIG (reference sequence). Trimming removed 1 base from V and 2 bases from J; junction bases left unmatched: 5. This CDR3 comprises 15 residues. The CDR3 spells CAWSAGQGQTYEQYF. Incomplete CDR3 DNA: TGTGCCTGGAGTGCGGGACAGGGGCAAACCTACGAG.

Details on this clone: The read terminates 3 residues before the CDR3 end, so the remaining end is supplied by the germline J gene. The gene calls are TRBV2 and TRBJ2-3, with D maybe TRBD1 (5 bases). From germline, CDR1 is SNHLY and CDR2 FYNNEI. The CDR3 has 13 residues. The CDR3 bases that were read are TGTGCCAGCGGTCGGACACCGCAAGAGACG. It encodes CASGRTPQET. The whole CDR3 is CASGRTPQETQYF.

CDR3 bases read: TGCAGCGCCACCGGGACTAGCCCAGATACG. This codes for CSATGTSPDT. The whole CDR3 reads CSATGTSPDTQYF. This chain connects TRBV29-1 to TRBJ2-3; 9 bases are shared with TRBD2. Read coverage stops 3 residues before the CDR3 terminus; the germline J gene supplies the remainder. This CDR3 contains 13 residues. The trim removed 7 bases at V and 4 bases at J, leaving 6 bases unmatched. Germline CDR1 and CDR2: SQVTM and ANQGSEA.

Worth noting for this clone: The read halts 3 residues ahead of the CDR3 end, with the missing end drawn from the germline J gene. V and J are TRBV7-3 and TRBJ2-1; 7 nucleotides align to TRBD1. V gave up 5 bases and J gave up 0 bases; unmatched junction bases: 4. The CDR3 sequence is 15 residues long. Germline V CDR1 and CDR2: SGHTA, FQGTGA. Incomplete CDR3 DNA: TGTGCCAGCAGCGCAGGGGACAGCTCCTACAATGAG. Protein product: CASSAGDSSYNE. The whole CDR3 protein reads CASSAGDSSYNEQFF.

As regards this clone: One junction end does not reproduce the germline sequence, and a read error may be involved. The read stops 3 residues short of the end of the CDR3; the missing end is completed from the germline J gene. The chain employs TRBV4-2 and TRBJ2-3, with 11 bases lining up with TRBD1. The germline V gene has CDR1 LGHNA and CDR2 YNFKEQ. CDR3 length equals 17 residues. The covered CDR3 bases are TGCGCCAGCAGCCAAGTGGACAGGGGGCAAGGCACAGATACG. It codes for CASSQVDRGQGTDT. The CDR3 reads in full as CASSQVDRGQGTDTQYF.

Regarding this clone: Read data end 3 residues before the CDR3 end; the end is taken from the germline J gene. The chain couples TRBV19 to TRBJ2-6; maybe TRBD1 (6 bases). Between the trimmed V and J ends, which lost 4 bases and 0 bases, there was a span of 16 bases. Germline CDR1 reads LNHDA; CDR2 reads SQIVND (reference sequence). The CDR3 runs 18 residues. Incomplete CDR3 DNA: TGTGCCAGTAGTAGTCCCCCAGGGGCCAGCTCTGGGGCCAACGTC. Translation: CASSSPPGASSGANV. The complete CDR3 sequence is CASSSPPGASSGANVLTF.

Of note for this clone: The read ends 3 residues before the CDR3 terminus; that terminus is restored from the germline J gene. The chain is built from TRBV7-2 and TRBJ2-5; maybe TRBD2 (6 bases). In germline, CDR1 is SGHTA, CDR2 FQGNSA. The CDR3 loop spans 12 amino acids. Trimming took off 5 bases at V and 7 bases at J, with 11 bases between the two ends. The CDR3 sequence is CASSHIGGTQYF. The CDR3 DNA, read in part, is TGTGCCAGCAGCCACATCGGGGGGACC. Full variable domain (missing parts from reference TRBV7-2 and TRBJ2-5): GAGVSQSPSNKVTEKGKDVELRCDPISGHTALYWYRQSLGQGLEFLIYFQGNSAPDKSGLPSDRFSAERTGGSVSTLTIQRTQQEDSAVYLCASSHIGGTQYFGPGTRLLVL.

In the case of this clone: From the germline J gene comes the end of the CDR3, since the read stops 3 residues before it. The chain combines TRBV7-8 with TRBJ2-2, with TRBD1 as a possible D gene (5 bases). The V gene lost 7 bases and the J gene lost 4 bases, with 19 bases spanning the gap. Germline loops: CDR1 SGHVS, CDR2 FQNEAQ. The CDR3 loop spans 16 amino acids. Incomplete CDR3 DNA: TGTGCCAGCACGGGTGGGGCAGGGTCCCGCACCGGGGAG. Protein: CASTGGAGSRTGE. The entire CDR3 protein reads CASTGGAGSRTGELFF.

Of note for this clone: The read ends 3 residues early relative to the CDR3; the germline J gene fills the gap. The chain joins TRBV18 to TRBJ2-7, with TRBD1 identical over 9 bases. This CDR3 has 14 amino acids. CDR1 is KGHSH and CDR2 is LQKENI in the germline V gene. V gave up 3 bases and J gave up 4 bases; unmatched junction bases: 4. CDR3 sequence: CASSPGQGPYEQYF. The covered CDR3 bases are TGTGCCAGCTCACCGGGACAGGGTCCGTACGAG.

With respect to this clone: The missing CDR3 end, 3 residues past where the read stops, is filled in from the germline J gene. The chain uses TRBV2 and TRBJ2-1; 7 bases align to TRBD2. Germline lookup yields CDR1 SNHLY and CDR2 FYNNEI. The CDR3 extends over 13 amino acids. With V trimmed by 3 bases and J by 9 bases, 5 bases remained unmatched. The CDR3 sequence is CASSELGRGEQFF. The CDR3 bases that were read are TGTGCCAGCAGTGAGTTAGGGAGGGGTGAG.

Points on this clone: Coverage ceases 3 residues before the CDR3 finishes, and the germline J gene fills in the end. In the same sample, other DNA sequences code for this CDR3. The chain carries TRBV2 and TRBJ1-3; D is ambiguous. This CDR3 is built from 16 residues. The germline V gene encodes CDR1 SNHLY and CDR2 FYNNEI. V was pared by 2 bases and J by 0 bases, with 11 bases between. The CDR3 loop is CASSENGRPSGNTIYF. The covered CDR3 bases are TGTGCCAGCAGTGAAAACGGCAGGCCCTCTGGAAACACC.